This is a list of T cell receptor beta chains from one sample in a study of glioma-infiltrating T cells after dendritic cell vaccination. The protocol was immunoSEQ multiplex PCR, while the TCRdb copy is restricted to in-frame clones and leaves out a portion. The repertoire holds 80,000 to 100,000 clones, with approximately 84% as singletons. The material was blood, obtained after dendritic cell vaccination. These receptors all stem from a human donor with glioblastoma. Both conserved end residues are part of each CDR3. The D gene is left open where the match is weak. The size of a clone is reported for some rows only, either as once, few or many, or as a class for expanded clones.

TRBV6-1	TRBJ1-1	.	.	TGTGCCAGCAGGTCAGGGATAATGAACACTGAAGCTTTCTTT	CASRSGIMNTEAFF
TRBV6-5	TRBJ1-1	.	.	TGTGCCAGCAGTTACCTGATCAGGGGTGAAGCTTTCTTT	CASSYLIRGEAFF
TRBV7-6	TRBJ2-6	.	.	TGTGCCAGCAGCTCCTACCCGGCGGGCTCTGGGGCCAACGTCCTGACTTTC	CASSSYPAGSGANVLTF
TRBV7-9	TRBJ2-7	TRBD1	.	TGTGCCAGCAGCTTTGGGACAGGGGGCCACGAGCAGTACTTC	CASSFGTGGHEQYF
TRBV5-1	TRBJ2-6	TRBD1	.	TGCGCCAGCAGCTTAAATCCGGGACAGGGCTCTGGGGCCAACGTCCTGACTTTC	CASSLNPGQGSGANVLTF
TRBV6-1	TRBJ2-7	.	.	TGTGCCAGCAGAAAGGACTCCTACGAGCAGTACTTC	CASRKDSYEQYF
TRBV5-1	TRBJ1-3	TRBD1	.	TGCGCCAGCAGCTCAGGACAGGTCGGCTCTGGAAACACCATATATTTT	CASSSGQVGSGNTIYF
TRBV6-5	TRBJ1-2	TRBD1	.	TGTGCCAGCAGTTACGAGGGGGCGGGCGGCTACACCTTC	CASSYEGAGGYTF
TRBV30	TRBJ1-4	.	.	TGTGCCTGGAGAGGGGGGGCGAGAATTAATGAAAAACTGTTTTTT	CAWRGGARINEKLFF
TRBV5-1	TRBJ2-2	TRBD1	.	TGCGCCAGCAGCTTTGACAGGGGAATTAACACCGGGGAGCTGTTTTTT	CASSFDRGINTGELFF
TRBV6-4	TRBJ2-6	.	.	TGTGCCGCCAGCGGCCCTGGGGCCAACGTCCTGACTTTC	CAASGPGANVLTF
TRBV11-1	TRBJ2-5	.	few	TGTGCCAGCAGCTTAGCGCCGATCCAGGGTCGGGAGACCCAGTACTTC	CASSLAPIQGRETQYF
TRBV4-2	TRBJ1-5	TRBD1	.	TGTGCCAGCAGCACAGGGGGCGGGCCCCAGCATTTT	CASSTGGGPQHF
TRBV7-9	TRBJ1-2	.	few	TGTGCCAGCACACTAACCGAGCTAACTTATGGCTACACCTTC	CASTLTELTYGYTF
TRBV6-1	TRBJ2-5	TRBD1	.	TGTGCCAGCAGTGGCTCCCCCGGACAGGGGAGGGTGGAGACCCAGTACTTC	CASSGSPGQGRVETQYF
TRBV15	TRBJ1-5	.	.	TGTGCCACCAGCAGAGATTGGGCACGCAATCAGCCCCAGCATTTT	CATSRDWARNQPQHF
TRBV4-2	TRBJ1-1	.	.	TGTGCCAGCAGCCAAGATCGAACGGGGAACACTGAAGCTTTCTTT	CASSQDRTGNTEAFF
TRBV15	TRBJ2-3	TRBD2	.	TGTGCCACCAGCTTCAGGGGACTAGCGGGGTTAGATACGCAGTATTTT	CATSFRGLAGLDTQYF
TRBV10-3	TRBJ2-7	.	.	TGTGCCATCAGTGTAGGAACAGGCTCCTACGAGCAGTACTTC	CAISVGTGSYEQYF
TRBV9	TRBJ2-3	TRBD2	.	TGTGCCAGCAGCAGTCTAGCGGGAGGACAAGATACGCAGTATTTT	CASSSLAGGQDTQYF
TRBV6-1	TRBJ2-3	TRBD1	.	TGTGCCAGCAGTCTCGGACAGGTTATCACAGATACGCAGTATTTT	CASSLGQVITDTQYF
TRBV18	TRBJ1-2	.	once	TGTGCCAGCTCACCAGGAGGGTTTAGAGACTATGGCTACACCTTC	CASSPGGFRDYGYTF
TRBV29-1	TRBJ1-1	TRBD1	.	TGCAGCGTTGAAGTTCGCGGACAGGGTCTCGTAGCTTTCTTT	CSVEVRGQGLVAFF